Shown below are 27 T cell receptor beta chains from a single sample sequenced in a study of beta chain features in type 1 diabetes. The entirety of the isolated RNA underwent reverse transcription, so expressed TCRB transcripts were sequenced. Generated by immunoSEQ multiplex PCR, the TCRdb table keeps only in-frame clones and is missing some. The sample lists roughly 170,000 clones, more than 10% seen once, with 0.62% in the top ten. Sequences were obtained from central memory CD4+ T cells from blood. The origin of the receptors is a woman younger than 35 in good health.

This clone was seen a few times. The rearrangement joins TRBV29-1 to TRBJ2-2; possibly TRBD1 for D (6 bases). Trimming pared 6 bases from V and 2 bases from J, leaving 25 bases between. Germline loops: CDR1 SQVTM, CDR2 ANQGSEA. The CDR3 is 18 residues long. The CDR3 loop reads CSVPEGERGSRNTGELFF. The CDR3 region has the DNA TGCAGCGTCCCTGAGGGGGAGAGGGGATCCCGCAACACCGGGGAGCTGTTTTTT.

With regard to this clone: A read error is possible here, since a much larger clone lies one base away. The chain links TRBV7-2 to TRBJ2-5; 9 nucleotides match TRBD1. From germline, CDR1 is SGHTA and CDR2 FQGNSA. After removal of 5 bases from V and 6 bases from J, the junction contained 4 bases not matched to a gene. The CDR3 totals 13 residues. This CDR3 reads CASSLGQGKTQYF. In nucleotides, the CDR3 is TGTGCCAGCAGCCTCGGACAGGGGAAGACCCAGTACTTC.

This clone has a handful of counts. This rearrangement joins TRBV7-6 to TRBJ2-1; TRBD2 might be the D (5 bases). The V gene's germline CDR1 is SGHVS and CDR2 FNYEAQ. V was cut by 1 base and J by 10 bases, with 17 bases left in between. The CDR3 length is 15 residues. CDR3 amino acids: CASSLGASLGGEQFF. In DNA, the CDR3 is TGTGCCAGCAGCTTAGGGGCTAGCTTAGGCGGCGAGCAGTTCTTC.

This clone appeared a few times. The rearrangement uses TRBV28 and TRBJ2-7; 11 nucleotides align to TRBD2. Losses at the gene ends were 7 bases for V and 7 bases for J; bases not matched to a gene: 15. This CDR3 is built from 16 residues. CDR1 and CDR2 from the germline V gene are MDHEN and SYDVKM. The CDR3 coding sequence is TGTGCCAGCAACACCCCTGCTAGCGGGAGGATGGGGGAGCAGTACTTC. It encodes CASNTPASGRMGEQYF.

There are a few counts of this clone. The rearrangement joins TRBV25-1 to TRBJ1-5; D is undetermined. Trimming pared 7 bases from V and 9 bases from J, leaving 19 bases between. CDR3 length equals 14 residues. Germline V lookup: CDR1 MGHDK, CDR2 SYGVNS. The CDR3 DNA reads TGTGCCAGCACCGCGGGGAATGTGGATGGGCCCCAGCATTTT. Protein sequence: CASTAGNVDGPQHF.

This clone turned up a few times. The chain links TRBV7-8 to TRBJ2-1; 7 bases agree with TRBD1. V was clipped by 5 bases and J by 0 bases; unmatched bases: 4. The CDR3 is 15 amino acids. CDR1 and CDR2 (germline): SGHVS, FQNEAQ. The CDR3 region has the DNA TGTGCCAGCAGCAACGGACAGGTCTCCTACAATGAGCAGTTCTTC. Protein: CASSNGQVSYNEQFF.

The chain employs TRBV7-7 and TRBJ2-5; TRBD2 might be the D (5 bases). The CDR3 has 15 residues. Germline values: CDR1 SSHAT, CDR2 FNYEAQ (reference sequence). V lost 5 bases, J lost 5 bases, and 18 bases lay in between. CDR3: CASSPSFAGGETQYF. CDR3 DNA: TGTGCCAGCAGCCCAAGTTTTGCAGGAGGCGAGACCCAGTACTTC.

This clone occurred a few times. The genes are TRBV18 and TRBJ2-7, with TRBD1 as a possible D gene (5 bases). The germline V gene encodes CDR1 KGHSH and CDR2 LQKENI. This CDR3 contains 14 residues. With 6 bases removed from V and 1 base from J, the gap between germline ends came to 13 bases. The CDR3 spells CASSLGAASYEQYF. Written as DNA, the CDR3 is TGTGCCAGCTCCCTTGGGGCGGCTTCCTACGAGCAGTACTTC. Together with reference TRBV18 and TRBJ2-7, the CDR3 gives the full variable domain: NAGVMQNPRHLVRRRGQEARLRCSPMKGHSHVYWYRQLPEEGLKFMVYLQKENIIDESGMPKERFSAEFPKEGPSILRIQQVVRGDSAAYFCASSLGAASYEQYFGPGTRLTVT.

This clone showed up many times. The chain uses TRBV7-2 and TRBJ2-1; weak D call: TRBD1 (6 bases). From germline, CDR1 is SGHTA and CDR2 FQGNSA. The CDR3 spans 10 residues. The V end lost 9 bases, the J end lost 6 bases, and 6 bases lay between the germline ends. CDR3 sequence: CARGGNEQFF. The CDR3 region has the DNA TGTGCCAGAGGGGGCAATGAGCAGTTCTTC.

The V and J genes are TRBV4-1 and TRBJ1-2; D might be TRBD1 (5 bases). V lost 3 bases and J 0 bases, leaving 11 bases between the germline ends. The CDR3 length is 15 residues. The germline V gene has CDR1 MGHRA and CDR2 YSYEKL. The CDR3 bases are TGCGCCAGCAGCCAGACAGAGTCCTCTAACTATGGCTACACCTTC. This gives the protein CASSQTESSNYGYTF.

The rearrangement uses TRBV28 and TRBJ1-1; 9 bases are a match to TRBD1. From germline, CDR1 is MDHEN and CDR2 SYDVKM. The CDR3 is made up of 15 amino acids. V trimming: 5 bases; J trimming: 5 bases; junction bases outside the gene matches: 9. The CDR3 sequence: CASSAGQGGYTEAFF. The CDR3 DNA is TGTGCCAGCAGTGCGGGACAGGGCGGATATACTGAAGCTTTCTTT.

This clone has only a few counts. This sequence joins TRBV5-1 and TRBJ2-5; perhaps TRBD1 as D (6 bases). The V and J ends lost 5 bases and 5 bases respectively, with 19 bases between them. The CDR3 has 15 amino acids. Germline assignment: CDR1 SGHRS and CDR2 YFSETQ. For the CDR3, the DNA is TGCGCCAGCAGTTACGGGGAAGGGGGTACGGAGACCCAGTACTTC. It yields the protein CASSYGEGGTETQYF.

The table lists this clone with a few counts. The J gene is TRBJ2-1, the V gene TRBV12-2; TRBD2 is taken as the D call from the table, unchecked against the DNA. TRBV12-2 is annotated as a pseudogene. The CDR3 sequence is 15 residues long. The CDR3 nucleotides are TGTGCAAGTCGCTTAGTGAAGAGCTCCTACAATGAGCAGTTCTTC. This codes for CASRLVKSSYNEQFF.

This chain uses TRBV27 with TRBJ2-4; 12 nucleotides agree with TRBD2. The CDR3 sequence is 15 residues long. Unmatched junction bases numbered 4, after V lost 5 bases and J lost 5 bases. CDR1 MNHEY and CDR2 SMNVEV come from the germline V gene (reference sequence). As DNA, the CDR3 is TGTGCCAGCAGTAGACTAGCGGGAGCTCAAAACATTCAGTACTTC. Protein sequence: CASSRLAGAQNIQYF.

The rearrangement links TRBV21-1 to TRBJ2-2; TRBD1, the D gene given by the table, was not confirmed from the DNA. TRBV21-1 is a recognized pseudogene. This CDR3 is 14 amino acids long. The CDR3: CASSKGAYTGELFF. Here the CDR3 DNA reads TGTGCCAGCAGCAAGGGGGCCTACACCGGGGAGCTGTTTTTT.

V is TRBV5-4 and J is TRBJ2-7; 9 bases agree with TRBD1. This CDR3 region has 15 residues. The germline V gene encodes CDR1 SGHNT and CDR2 YYREEE (reference sequence). V shed 3 bases, J shed 2 bases, and the junction held 6 bases outside the gene matches. CDR3 amino acids: CASSSLGTGTYEQYF. The CDR3 DNA follows: TGTGCCAGCAGCTCCCTCGGGACAGGGACCTACGAGCAGTACTTC.

The V call is TRBV4-1, the J call TRBJ1-4; TRBD1 aligns across 7 bases. CDR3 length: 15 residues. V shed 6 bases and J 3 bases; nucleotides not matched to a gene: 7. Germline CDR1 reads MGHRA; CDR2 reads YSYEKL. The CDR3 spells CASSLVGQPNEKLFF. CDR3 sequence (DNA): TGCGCCAGCAGTCTGGTGGGACAGCCTAATGAAAAACTGTTTTTT.

A word on this clone: The same CDR3 arises from other DNA sequences in this sample as well. V and J are TRBV6-5 and TRBJ2-7; possible D gene TRBD2, 6 bases. From germline, CDR1 is MNHEY and CDR2 SVGAGI. The CDR3 runs to 12 residues. V lost 6 bases and J lost 6, with 12 bases in between. The CDR3 region is CASSRLVGEQYF. The CDR3 DNA follows: TGTGCCAGCAGCCGACTAGTCGGCGAGCAGTACTTC.

This clone was picked up a small number of times. V gene TRBV15 combines with J gene TRBJ1-2; a weak D match, TRBD1 (6 bases). Germline CDR1 reads LNHNV; CDR2 reads YYDKDF (reference sequence). CDR3 size: 14 residues. Trimming stripped 2 bases from V and 5 bases from J, with 12 bases between. CDR3 bases: TGTGCCACCAGCAGAACGACAGGAGATTATGGCTACACCTTC. It codes for CATSRTTGDYGYTF.

This clone was counted a few times. V gene TRBV28 combines with J gene TRBJ2-7; 7 bases are shared with TRBD2. From germline, CDR1 is MDHEN and CDR2 SYDVKM. CDR3 size: 15 residues. The junction had 9 bases not matched to a gene; V was cut back by 4 bases and J by 3 bases. This chain's CDR3 is CASSSFGGFDYEQYF. DNA of the CDR3: TGTGCCAGCAGTTCCTTCGGGGGGTTTGACTACGAGCAGTACTTC.

The chain couples TRBV6-5 to TRBJ2-7; possible D gene TRBD1, 6 bases. CDR3 length: 12 amino acids. V was clipped by 8 bases and J by 4 bases, with 12 bases between them. Germline CDR1 is MNHEY and CDR2 is SVGAGI. CDR3 loop: CASSGTSYEQYF. CDR3 nucleotides: TGTGCCAGCTCAGGGACAAGTTACGAGCAGTACTTC.

Written as DNA, the CDR3 is TGTGCCAGCAGCCCCCAGACTAGCGCAGATACGCAGTATTTT. It is translated as CASSPQTSADTQYF. The rearrangement uses TRBV9 and TRBJ2-3, with 8 bases lining up with TRBD2. The V gene end was trimmed by 4 bases and the J gene end by 4 bases; junction bases not matched to a gene: 5. Germline V gene sequence: CDR1 SGDLS, CDR2 YYNGEE. This CDR3 contains 14 residues.

The rearrangement uses TRBV9 and TRBJ1-2; TRBD1 agrees at 12 bases. CDR1 and CDR2 (germline): SGDLS, YYNGEE. The CDR3 covers 14 residues. J lost 8 bases, V lost 4 bases, and 6 bases had no gene match. Here the CDR3 DNA reads TGTGCCAGCAGCACACCCGGGACAGGGGGCGGCTACACCTTC. It translates to CASSTPGTGGGYTF.

This clone has just a few counts. This chain connects TRBV5-4 to TRBJ1-1; no clear D gene. The CDR3 extends over 15 amino acids. Trimming pared 1 base from V and 5 bases from J, leaving 15 bases between. Germline V gene data show CDR1 as SGHNT and CDR2 as YYREEE (reference sequence). CDR3 in amino acids: CASSLIGYRGTEAFF. The CDR3 coding sequence is TGTGCCAGCAGCTTGATCGGGTATCGAGGGACTGAAGCTTTCTTT. Variable domain in full (rest from reference TRBV5-4 and TRBJ1-1): ETGVTQSPTHLIKTRGQQVTLRCSSQSGHNTVSWYQQALGQGPQFIFQYYREEENGRGNFPPRFSGLQFPNYSSELNVNALELDDSALYLCASSLIGYRGTEAFFGQGTRLTVV.

Only a few counts were recorded for this clone. This chain uses TRBV27 with TRBJ2-7; a weak D match, TRBD1 (6 bases). CDR1 is MNHEY, CDR2 SMNVEV, per germline (reference sequence). Trimming pared 0 bases from V and 3 bases from J, leaving 9 bases between. The length of the CDR3 is 14 residues. The CDR3 nucleotides are TGTGCCAGCAGTTTATCGGGCAGGGGCTACGAGCAGTACTTC. It yields the protein CASSLSGRGYEQYF.

The chain uses TRBV2 and TRBJ2-3; 12 bases are a match to TRBD2. V shed 8 bases, J shed 3 bases, and the junction held 15 bases outside the gene matches. Germline values: CDR1 SNHLY, CDR2 FYNNEI. The CDR3 consists of 18 residues. CDR3 sequence (DNA): TGTGCCAGCCGCGGGGGACTAGCGGGTCCTCGTTCAACAGATACGCAGTATTTT. Protein product: CASRGGLAGPRSTDTQYF. Supplemented by reference TRBV2 and TRBJ2-3, the full variable domain reads EPEVTQTPSHQVTQMGQEVILRCVPISNHLYFYWYRQILGQKVEFLVSFYNNEISEKSEIFDDQFSVERPDGSNFTLKIRSTKLEDSAMYFCASRGGLAGPRSTDTQYFGPGTRLTVL.

The V call is TRBV27, the J call TRBJ2-7; 13 bases fit TRBD2. Germline lookup yields CDR1 MNHEY and CDR2 SMNVEV (reference sequence). The CDR3 is made up of 17 amino acids. The V gene end was trimmed by 6 bases and the J gene end by 6 bases; junction bases not matched to a gene: 14. CDR3 nucleotides: TGTGCCAGCAGACTAATCGGGACTAGCGGGGTCCTGGTCGAGCAGTACTTC. It yields the protein CASRLIGTSGVLVEQYF.